Listed here are 15 T cell receptor beta chains from one sample, sequenced in a study of blood T cell repertoires in COVID-19. Generated by immunoSEQ multiplex PCR, the TCRdb table keeps only in-frame clones and is missing some. The sample holds under 350,000 clones, approximately 85% seen once. The sequencing sample was made of peripheral blood. The receptors derive from a woman between 65 and 79 years old with acute or convalescent COVID-19.

V and J are TRBV5-4 and TRBJ2-1; 10 nucleotides match TRBD2. Germline assignment: CDR1 SGHNT and CDR2 YYREEE (reference sequence). The trim removed 1 base at V and 7 bases at J, leaving 5 bases unmatched. The CDR3 loop spans 15 amino acids. CDR3 region: CASSLSEAGGNEQFF. CDR3 DNA sequence: TGTGCCAGCAGCTTGTCGGAAGCGGGGGGGAATGAGCAGTTCTTC.

The chain uses TRBV5-5 and TRBJ2-3; TRBD2 aligns across 12 bases. The CDR3 runs to 16 residues. V gave up 4 bases and J gave up 6 bases; unmatched junction bases: 9. Germline CDR1 reads SGHKS; CDR2 reads YYEKEE (reference sequence). CDR3 nucleotide sequence: TGTGCCAGCAGCCGAGGGTCTAGCGGGGGGGCGGATACGCAGTATTTT. Translating gives CASSRGSSGGADTQYF.

V gene TRBV7-3 combines with J gene TRBJ2-2; a weak D match, TRBD1 (5 bases). Germline-derived CDR1 and CDR2 are SGHTA and FQGTGA. This CDR3 is 15 amino acids long. The ends were cut back, 2 bases at V and 3 bases at J, with 10 bases in the middle. CDR3 residues: CASSLGREYTGELFF. In nucleotides, the CDR3 is TGTGCCAGCAGCTTAGGCAGGGAATACACCGGGGAGCTGTTTTTT.

The V gene is TRBV3-1 (or the pseudogene TRBV3-2), the J gene TRBJ2-5, with 12 positions matching TRBD2. CDR3 length: 18 residues. CDR1 LGHDT and CDR2 YNNKEL come from the germline V gene (reference sequence). The V and J ends lost 0 bases and 5 bases, in that order; junction bases with no gene match: 10. CDR3 region: CASSQDGGTSGFRETQYF. The CDR3 DNA reads TGTGCCAGCAGCCAAGACGGGGGGACTAGCGGGTTCCGGGAGACCCAGTACTTC.

The V and J genes are TRBV6-5 and TRBJ1-1; D is perhaps TRBD1 (6 bases). Germline CDR1 is MNHEY and CDR2 is SVGAGI. This CDR3 has 14 amino acids. V was cut by 7 bases and J by 9 bases, with 21 bases left in between. This chain's CDR3 is CASTHPPGQTKAFF. CDR3 in DNA: TGTGCCAGCACCCACCCGCCTGGACAGACCAAAGCTTTCTTT.

The chain employs TRBV6-6 and TRBJ1-4, with D tentatively TRBD1 (5 bases). Germline V gene data show CDR1 as MNHNY and CDR2 as SVGAGI (reference sequence). The V end lost 7 bases, the J end lost 6 bases, and 12 bases lay between the germline ends. The CDR3 loop spans 13 amino acids. CDR3 region: CASTQGSHEKLFF. As DNA, the CDR3 is TGTGCCAGCACCCAGGGCTCCCATGAAAAACTGTTTTTT.

V usage is TRBV29-1 and J usage is TRBJ1-1; 8 nucleotides line up with TRBD1. The V and J ends lost 4 bases and 5 bases, in that order; junction bases with no gene match: 3. Germline CDR1 SQVTM, CDR2 ANQGSEA. The CDR3 sequence is 12 residues long. In DNA form, the CDR3 reads TGCAGCGTTGGGACAGGGATTACTGAAGCTTTCTTT. This encodes CSVGTGITEAFF.

This chain connects TRBV5-1 to TRBJ2-3; D is ambiguous. V shed 4 bases and J shed 2 bases, with 11 bases lying between them. The CDR3 runs to 14 residues. The V gene's germline CDR1 is SGHRS and CDR2 YFSETQ. The CDR3 region is CASSLDSYTDTQYF. For the CDR3, the DNA is TGCGCCAGCAGCCTGGATTCCTACACAGATACGCAGTATTTT.

The J gene is TRBJ2-7, the V gene TRBV27; maybe TRBD2 (7 bases). This CDR3 has 15 residues. Trimming took 3 bases from V and 2 from J, leaving 14 bases between them. Germline V gives CDR1 MNHEY, CDR2 SMNVEV (reference sequence). CDR3 loop: CASSLFAGATYEQYF. Here the CDR3 DNA reads TGTGCCAGCAGTTTGTTTGCGGGGGCGACCTACGAGCAGTACTTC.

The rearrangement joins TRBV6-5 to TRBJ1-1; 7 nucleotides match TRBD1. The V gene end was trimmed by 2 bases and the J gene end by 0 bases; junction bases not matched to a gene: 3. This CDR3 spans 15 amino acids. The germline V gene has CDR1 MNHEY and CDR2 SVGAGI. This CDR3 is CASSYTGQVNTEAFF. The CDR3 DNA reads TGTGCCAGCAGTTACACAGGACAGGTGAACACTGAAGCTTTCTTT.

The rearrangement joins TRBV5-1 to TRBJ1-2; the D gene is possibly TRBD1 (6 bases). Germline assignment: CDR1 SGHRS and CDR2 YFSETQ. The CDR3 is made up of 14 amino acids. The germline V and J ends were trimmed by 0 bases and 8 bases, with 14 bases remaining between them. CDR3 DNA: TGCGCCAGCAGCTTGGCAGGGGAAGATTACGGCTACACCTTC. As protein: CASSLAGEDYGYTF.

The V call is TRBV4-1, the J call TRBJ1-2, with D possibly matching TRBD1 (5 bases). V shed 0 bases and J shed 4 bases, with 12 bases lying between them. Germline CDR1 and CDR2: MGHRA and YSYEKL. CDR3 length: 15 residues. The CDR3 DNA reads TGCGCCAGCAGCCAAGATTCGGAAGGGGTCTATGGCTACACCTTC. Its protein product is CASSQDSEGVYGYTF.

The rearrangement joins TRBV7-3 to TRBJ2-3, with TRBD2 identical over 8 bases. The germline V gene encodes CDR1 SGHTA and CDR2 FQGTGA. The CDR3 is made up of 16 amino acids. The junction had 6 bases not matched to a gene; V was cut back by 3 bases and J by 1 base. The CDR3 DNA sequence: TGTGCCAGCAGCTTCTCTCAAGCGGGGGGCACAGATACGCAGTATTTT. This sequence encodes CASSFSQAGGTDTQYF.

The sample holds a few counts of this clone. The chain combines TRBV4-1 with TRBJ2-2, with D tentatively TRBD1 (6 bases). CDR1 and CDR2 (germline): MGHRA, YSYEKL. V was clipped by 3 bases and J by 3 bases, with 11 bases between them. The CDR3 sequence is 15 residues long. The CDR3 region is CASSHPDSYTGELFF. CDR3 nucleotides: TGCGCCAGCAGCCACCCGGACAGCTACACCGGGGAGCTGTTTTTT.

The sample holds a few counts of this clone. The chain carries TRBV2 and TRBJ1-5, with 9 bases fitting TRBD1. Germline assignment: CDR1 SNHLY and CDR2 FYNNEI. Losses at the gene ends were 7 bases for V and 6 bases for J; bases not matched to a gene: 13. The CDR3 runs to 16 residues. CDR3 residues: CASKPGQGIRVQPQHF. As DNA, the CDR3 is TGTGCCAGCAAACCGGGACAGGGAATAAGGGTTCAGCCCCAGCATTTT.